This T cell receptor (beta chain) was documented in a study of cytomegalovirus exposure and HLA in healthy donors. Regarding the study as a whole: An analysis that came later showed most CMV-associated TCR beta chains appearing HLA-restricted. In vitro work confirmed that a few CMV-associated chains recognize CMV antigens. Indistinguishable V segments such as TRBV6-2 and TRBV6-3 were excluded.

PCR amplification relied on 60 Vbeta primers (plus 13 Jbeta primers). The repertoire was sequenced with immunoSEQ multiplex PCR; TCRdb's copy has only in-frame clones and lacks some. The repertoire holds about 98,000 clones, with about 74% as singletons. The study sampled nominally healthy donors, though unrecorded immune exposures were likely. This clone was detected only a few times. Its antigen is unidentified. The CDR3 length is 13 residues. Deletions cut 2 bases from V and 1 base from J, with 5 bases between. Germline assignment: CDR1 MNHEY and CDR2 SVGAGI. The sample comprised PBMCs. The sequence derives from a man between 60 and 75 years old in good health and CMV-seropositive. This chain joins TRBV6-5 and TRBJ1-1; no firm D call. CDR3 coding DNA: TGTGCCAGCAGTTACACAGCGAACACTGAAGCTTTCTTT. This codes for CASSYTANTEAFF.